Listed here are 18 T cell receptor beta chains from one sample, sequenced in a study of blood T cell repertoires in COVID-19. Assay: immunoSEQ multiplex PCR; the TCRdb copy retains only in-frame clones and omits some. Altogether 150,000 to 200,000 clones are present, over 60% being singletons, with the ten largest covering approximately 26%. Source material: peripheral blood. All receptors come from a woman in her 70s with acute or convalescent COVID-19.

The chain links TRBV7-2 to TRBJ2-2, with TRBD2 as a possible D gene (6 bases). The CDR3 covers 16 residues. Trimming removed 4 bases at V and 0 bases at J, with 12 bases between. CDR1 is SGHTA and CDR2 is FQGNSA in the germline V gene. The CDR3: CASSSQVAANTGELFF. The CDR3 region has the DNA TGTGCCAGCAGCTCCCAGGTAGCGGCGAACACCGGGGAGCTGTTTTTT.

This chain links TRBV5-4 with TRBJ2-1, with 8 bases fitting TRBD1. The CDR3 contains 14 residues. Trimming at V came to 3 bases and at J to 8 bases, leaving 7 bases not matched to a gene. Germline-derived CDR1 and CDR2 are SGHNT and YYREEE (reference sequence). The CDR3 sequence is CASSWAGGEDEQFF. Written as DNA, the CDR3 is TGTGCCAGCAGCTGGGCAGGGGGCGAGGATGAGCAGTTCTTC.

The rearrangement links TRBV28 to TRBJ1-5, with 7 bases fitting TRBD1. Germline CDR1 and CDR2: MDHEN and SYDVKM. This CDR3 is built from 14 residues. V dropped 8 bases and J dropped 4; count of bases not matched to a gene: 8. CDR3: CASFTQGQNQPQHF. The CDR3 DNA is TGTGCCAGCTTCACACAGGGGCAGAATCAGCCCCAGCATTTT.

The chain couples TRBV19 to TRBJ1-2, with a possible D match to TRBD1 (6 bases). Trimming took 8 bases from V and 4 from J, leaving 20 bases between them. Germline values: CDR1 LNHDA, CDR2 SQIVND (reference sequence). This CDR3 spans 15 amino acids. CDR3 in DNA: TGTGCCAGTGAACCCGGCACCTCAGGGGCCTATGGCTACACCTTC. This gives the protein CASEPGTSGAYGYTF.

This sequence joins TRBV19 and TRBJ2-5, with a tentative D call TRBD1 (5 bases). Germline values: CDR1 LNHDA, CDR2 SQIVND (reference sequence). The length of the CDR3 is 16 residues. V dropped 3 bases and J dropped 4 bases, with 18 bases sitting between them. The CDR3 bases are TGTGCCAGTAGTATCGACAGCCACCTTTTTCGAGAGACCCAGTACTTC. Residues: CASSIDSHLFRETQYF.

This clone was picked up a small number of times. V and J are TRBV5-4 and TRBJ2-5, with D tentatively TRBD2 (5 bases). This CDR3 contains 14 residues. V lost 5 bases, J lost 1 base, and 12 bases lay in between. Germline lookup yields CDR1 SGHNT and CDR2 YYREEE (reference sequence). The CDR3 region is CASSFTSLQETQYF. CDR3 nucleotide sequence: TGTGCCAGCAGTTTTACTAGTCTCCAAGAGACCCAGTACTTC.

The rearrangement links TRBV24-1 to TRBJ1-2; unclear D gene. The V gene's germline CDR1 is KGHDR and CDR2 SFDVKD. Trimming left V 1 base short and J 6 bases short, with 8 bases between. There are 13 residues in the CDR3. The CDR3 nucleotides read TGTGCCACCAGTGATTTAGTGGGCAATGGCTACACCTTC. It specifies CATSDLVGNGYTF.

This clone occurred a few times. The sample contains more than one DNA sequence encoding this CDR3. The chain links TRBV9 to TRBJ2-3, with D maybe TRBD2 (5 bases). The CDR3 runs to 15 residues. Trimming stripped 2 bases from V and 6 bases from J, with 16 bases between. Germline V gene data show CDR1 as SGDLS and CDR2 as YYNGEE. The CDR3 region has the DNA TGTGCCAGCAGCGTCGGGGAACGGGCGACGGATACGCAGTATTTT. Protein product: CASSVGERATDTQYF.

This clone occurred many times. CDR3 nucleotide sequence: TGTGCCAGCTCTCGACTAAACACCGGGGAGCTGTTTTTT. It codes for CASSRLNTGELFF. This chain joins TRBV18 and TRBJ2-2, with a weak D call TRBD2 (5 bases). The germline V gene has CDR1 KGHSH and CDR2 LQKENI. The CDR3 loop spans 13 amino acids. V lost 6 bases and J 2 bases, leaving 7 bases between the germline ends.

Only one count was recorded for this clone. This rearrangement joins TRBV28 to TRBJ2-7, with 9 bases lining up with TRBD1. In germline, CDR1 is MDHEN, CDR2 SYDVKM. The CDR3 sequence is 14 residues long. With 2 bases clipped from V and 3 bases from J, the junction kept 2 bases outside the gene matches. The CDR3 loop is CASSLRDRDYEQYF. The DNA for the CDR3 is TGTGCCAGCAGTTTACGGGACAGGGACTACGAGCAGTACTTC.

This sequence joins TRBV6-5 and TRBJ2-2, with D unresolved. The ends were cut back, 5 bases at V and 6 bases at J, with 10 bases in the middle. The CDR3 runs 13 residues. CDR1 is MNHEY, CDR2 SVGAGI, per germline. The CDR3 here is CASSPSRAGELFF. As DNA, the CDR3 is TGTGCCAGCAGTCCATCTCGGGCCGGGGAGCTGTTTTTT.

The V gene is TRBV3-1 (or the pseudogene TRBV3-2), the J gene TRBJ1-1; D is undetermined. The CDR3 contains 13 residues. Germline-derived CDR1 and CDR2 are LGHDT and YNNKEL (reference sequence). Trimming removed 1 base from V and 2 bases from J, with 5 bases in between. CDR3 protein: CASSQVVNTEAFF. The CDR3 DNA reads TGTGCCAGCAGCCAAGTAGTTAACACTGAAGCTTTCTTT.

V is TRBV5-1 and J is TRBJ2-2, with D tentatively TRBD1 (6 bases). CDR1 is SGHRS and CDR2 is YFSETQ in the germline V gene. CDR3 length equals 19 residues. V was trimmed by 5 bases and J by 4 bases, leaving 27 bases between them. The CDR3 sequence is CASSSGLRLQQGFTGELFF. The CDR3 nucleotides are TGCGCCAGCAGTTCAGGCTTGAGGCTACAACAGGGATTCACCGGGGAGCTGTTTTTT.

The J gene is TRBJ1-3, the V gene TRBV4-1; tentatively, D is TRBD1 (5 bases). Trimming removed 1 base at V and 4 bases at J, with 11 bases between. This CDR3 is 15 amino acids long. Per germline, CDR1 MGHRA and CDR2 YSYEKL. CDR3 sequence (DNA): TGCGCCAGCAGCCAAGGGAGGGGAGCAGGAAACACCATATATTTT. Its translation: CASSQGRGAGNTIYF.

This chain connects TRBV2 to TRBJ1-6, with TRBD1 identical over 7 bases. V gave up 7 bases and J gave up 5 bases; unmatched junction bases: 5. Germline CDR1 reads SNHLY; CDR2 reads FYNNEI. The CDR3 has 14 residues. CDR3 in amino acids: CASKSGTDNSPLHF. In DNA, the CDR3 is TGTGCCAGCAAGTCCGGGACAGATAATTCACCCCTCCACTTT.

The rearrangement joins TRBV5-1 to TRBJ1-2; 7 bases are shared with TRBD1. Losses at the gene ends were 4 bases for V and 7 bases for J; bases not matched to a gene: 10. This CDR3 is built from 14 residues. Per the germline V gene, CDR1 is SGHRS and CDR2 is YFSETQ. The CDR3 is CASSTTGERFGYTF. DNA for the CDR3: TGCGCCAGCAGCACTACAGGGGAACGGTTTGGCTACACCTTC.

The rearrangement links TRBV3-1 (or the pseudogene TRBV3-2) to TRBJ2-3, with 8 bases matching TRBD1. The CDR3 consists of 15 residues. The trim removed 1 base at V and 5 bases at J, leaving 5 bases unmatched. CDR1 LGHDT and CDR2 YNNKEL come from the germline V gene (reference sequence). CDR3 region: CASSQVRRGRDTQYF. The CDR3 region has the DNA TGTGCCAGCAGCCAAGTGCGCAGGGGGCGAGATACGCAGTATTTT.

The CDR3 DNA follows: TGTGCCAGCAGTGAAGCGGGGGGACGGGACGAGCAGTACTTC. Translated, it gives CASSEAGGRDEQYF. The chain recombines TRBV6-1 with TRBJ2-7, with D possibly being TRBD2 (6 bases). This CDR3 has 14 residues. Germline CDR1 reads MNHNS; CDR2 reads SASEGT. Trimming shortened V by 0 bases and J by 5 bases, and 11 bases separated the two germline ends.